This entry features one TCR beta chain sequence. The antigen is unknown. The PCR used 60 Vbeta and 13 Jbeta primers. The table came from immunoSEQ multiplex PCR; TCRdb's copy has only in-frame clones and leaves some out. The table has 130,000 or so clones, over 75% seen once. The data are from a study of cytomegalovirus exposure and HLA in healthy donors. Study in general: Around 80 million unique TCR sequences came from HLA-typed donors in an early release.

The germline gives CDR1 MNHEY, CDR2 SVGAGI. The CDR3 is made up of 16 amino acids. V shed 2 bases and J 3 bases; nucleotides not matched to a gene: 4. Study-level points and caveats: Most CMV-associated TCR beta chains appeared HLA-restricted in a later analysis.

The sequencing sample was made of PBMCs. This receptor was taken from a woman aged 35 to 49 in good health and CMV-seronegative. The rearrangement uses TRBV6-5 and TRBJ2-7; 13 bases are a match to TRBD2. In DNA, the CDR3 is TGTGCCAGCAGTTACCGACTAGCGGGGGGTGGCTACGAGCAGTACTTC. Translating gives CASSYRLAGGGYEQYF.